This is a list of T cell receptor beta chains from one sample in a study of cytomegalovirus exposure and HLA in healthy donors. Data came from immunoSEQ multiplex PCR; TCRdb stores just in-frame clones and leaves some out. Of about 140,000 clones in the sample, more than 60% were seen once. Sample: PBMCs. These receptors were obtained from a middle-aged man in good health and CMV-seronegative. CDR3s include the opening cysteine and the closing phenylalanine or tryptophan. Fields, in order: J gene, V gene, clone size, D gene, CDR3 protein, CDR3 DNA. A D gene is named only where the DNA matches it firmly. Not all rows give a size; the values are once, few, many and, for expanded clones, a class.

j_call: TRBJ1-3; v_call: TRBV12-5; clone_size: .; d_call: TRBD1; cdr3_aa: CASGPPPGQGYGNTIYF; cdr3_nt: TGTGCTAGTGGTCCACCCCCGGGACAGGGCTATGGAAACACCATATATTTT
j_call: TRBJ1-2; v_call: TRBV2; clone_size: .; d_call: .; cdr3_aa: CASSYLREGGYTF; cdr3_nt: TGTGCCAGCAGTTATTTGAGGGAGGGTGGCTACACCTTC
j_call: TRBJ2-2; v_call: TRBV4-1; clone_size: .; d_call: TRBD2; cdr3_aa: CASSLGSGGAGGPGLMFF; cdr3_nt: TGCGCCAGCAGCCTCGGTAGCGGGGGGGCCGGTGGCCCCGGATTGATGTTTTTT
j_call: TRBJ2-7; v_call: TRBV5-6; clone_size: .; d_call: .; cdr3_aa: CASSLDNYEQYF; cdr3_nt: TGTGCCAGCAGCTTGGACAACTACGAGCAGTACTTC
j_call: TRBJ1-4; v_call: TRBV7-2; clone_size: few; d_call: .; cdr3_aa: CASSLGHTGEKLFF; cdr3_nt: TGTGCCAGCAGCCTAGGCCACACGGGGGAAAAACTGTTTTTT
j_call: TRBJ2-1; v_call: TRBV7-9; clone_size: .; d_call: .; cdr3_aa: CASSLAGGQGNEQFF; cdr3_nt: TGTGCCAGCAGCTTAGCGGGGGGGCAGGGTAATGAGCAGTTCTTC
j_call: TRBJ2-7; v_call: TRBV6-5; clone_size: .; d_call: TRBD1; cdr3_aa: CASSYYRGPYEQYF; cdr3_nt: TGTGCCAGCAGTTACTACAGGGGCCCCTACGAGCAGTACTTC
j_call: TRBJ1-2; v_call: TRBV4-2; clone_size: .; d_call: TRBD1; cdr3_aa: CASSQVGTESGYTF; cdr3_nt: TGTGCCAGCAGCCAAGTCGGGACAGAGTCCGGCTACACCTTC
j_call: TRBJ1-4; v_call: TRBV28; clone_size: .; d_call: .; cdr3_aa: CASSFVGQGFATNEKLFF; cdr3_nt: TGTGCCAGCAGTTTCGTTGGGCAGGGTTTTGCAACTAATGAAAAACTGTTTTTT
j_call: TRBJ2-3; v_call: TRBV5-1; clone_size: .; d_call: TRBD2; cdr3_aa: CASSFSGITSTDTQYF; cdr3_nt: TGCGCCAGCAGCTTTAGCGGGATTACTAGCACAGATACGCAGTATTTT
j_call: TRBJ2-7; v_call: TRBV27; clone_size: .; d_call: .; cdr3_aa: CASSLSPGYEQYF; cdr3_nt: TGTGCCAGCAGTTTATCCCCCGGGTACGAGCAGTACTTC
j_call: TRBJ1-2; v_call: TRBV7-3; clone_size: .; d_call: TRBD1; cdr3_aa: CASSLGGQGGTGYTF; cdr3_nt: TGTGCCAGCAGCTTAGGCGGACAGGGGGGCACGGGCTACACCTTC
j_call: TRBJ1-1; v_call: TRBV5-4; clone_size: .; d_call: .; cdr3_aa: CASSHPQGNTEAFF; cdr3_nt: TGTGCCAGCAGCCACCCTCAGGGTAACACTGAAGCTTTCTTT
j_call: TRBJ1-5; v_call: TRBV29-1; clone_size: .; d_call: TRBD1; cdr3_aa: CSVRNGTGGAGNQPQHF; cdr3_nt: TGCAGCGTACGGAACGGGACAGGGGGCGCCGGCAATCAGCCCCAGCATTTT
j_call: TRBJ2-5; v_call: TRBV9; clone_size: .; d_call: .; cdr3_aa: CASSVQGAQETQYF; cdr3_nt: TGTGCCAGCAGCGTCCAAGGGGCCCAAGAGACCCAGTACTTC
j_call: TRBJ1-6; v_call: TRBV5-6; clone_size: .; d_call: .; cdr3_aa: CASSFRSGLDSPLHF; cdr3_nt: TGTGCCAGCAGTTTCCGGTCAGGCCTTGATTCACCCCTCCACTTT
j_call: TRBJ1-4; v_call: TRBV5-1; clone_size: .; d_call: TRBD1; cdr3_aa: CASSALGTGPYGEKLFF; cdr3_nt: TGCGCCAGCAGTGCTTTAGGGACAGGGCCCTACGGGGAAAAACTGTTTTTT
j_call: TRBJ1-1; v_call: TRBV5-1; clone_size: .; d_call: .; cdr3_aa: CASSLAGGGTEAFF; cdr3_nt: TGCGCCAGCAGCTTGGCGGGGGGAGGCACTGAAGCTTTCTTT
j_call: TRBJ1-1; v_call: TRBV28; clone_size: .; d_call: TRBD1; cdr3_aa: CASGKGQLNTEAFF; cdr3_nt: TGTGCCAGCGGAAAGGGACAGTTGAACACTGAAGCTTTCTTT
j_call: TRBJ2-5; v_call: TRBV5-5; clone_size: .; d_call: TRBD1; cdr3_aa: CASSWGSRDREGTQYF; cdr3_nt: TGTGCCAGCAGCTGGGGGTCCCGGGACAGGGAGGGGACCCAGTACTTC
j_call: TRBJ2-3; v_call: TRBV14; clone_size: .; d_call: .; cdr3_aa: CASSPIQGTTSTDTQYF; cdr3_nt: TGTGCCAGCAGCCCTATTCAGGGAACAACTAGCACAGATACGCAGTATTTT
j_call: TRBJ1-6; v_call: TRBV18; clone_size: .; d_call: TRBD1; cdr3_aa: CASSPSQGQNNSPLHF; cdr3_nt: TGTGCCAGCTCACCAAGCCAGGGACAGAATAATTCACCCCTCCACTTT
j_call: TRBJ1-6; v_call: TRBV2; clone_size: once; d_call: TRBD1; cdr3_aa: CASSEGSETGDLNSPLHF; cdr3_nt: TGTGCCAGCAGTGAAGGCTCGGAGACAGGGGACCTTAATTCACCCCTCCACTTT
j_call: TRBJ1-2; v_call: TRBV6-1; clone_size: .; d_call: .; cdr3_aa: CASSPINYGYTF; cdr3_nt: TGTGCCAGCAGCCCTATCAACTATGGCTACACCTTC
j_call: TRBJ2-3; v_call: TRBV11-1; clone_size: .; d_call: .; cdr3_aa: CASSLRGKRTDTQYF; cdr3_nt: TGTGCCAGCAGCTTACGGGGGAAACGCACAGATACGCAGTATTTT
j_call: TRBJ1-1; v_call: TRBV2; clone_size: .; d_call: .; cdr3_aa: CASSLMNTEAFF; cdr3_nt: TGTGCCAGCAGTCTTATGAACACTGAAGCTTTCTTT
j_call: TRBJ2-3; v_call: TRBV5-4; clone_size: .; d_call: .; cdr3_aa: CASVRGTSTDTQYF; cdr3_nt: TGTGCCAGCGTTCGCGGGACTAGCACAGATACGCAGTATTTT
j_call: TRBJ1-1; v_call: TRBV9; clone_size: .; d_call: TRBD1; cdr3_aa: CASSTSTGGDSVDTEAFF; cdr3_nt: TGTGCCAGCAGCACCTCGACAGGGGGCGACAGCGTGGACACTGAAGCTTTCTTT
j_call: TRBJ2-6; v_call: TRBV2; clone_size: few; d_call: .; cdr3_aa: CASSDPSSGANVLTF; cdr3_nt: TGTGCCAGCAGTGACCCTTCCTCTGGGGCCAACGTCCTGACTTTC
j_call: TRBJ2-4; v_call: TRBV5-6; clone_size: .; d_call: .; cdr3_aa: CASSLVVLARTKNIQYF; cdr3_nt: TGTGCCAGCAGCTTGGTCGTTTTAGCGAGGACCAAAAACATTCAGTACTTC
j_call: TRBJ1-5; v_call: TRBV7-2; clone_size: .; d_call: .; cdr3_aa: CASSPSGTHQPQHF; cdr3_nt: TGTGCCAGCAGCCCTAGCGGGACACATCAGCCCCAGCATTTT
j_call: TRBJ1-2; v_call: TRBV7-9; clone_size: few; d_call: TRBD1; cdr3_aa: CASSLLQGAHGYTF; cdr3_nt: TGTGCCAGCAGCTTACTACAGGGGGCCCATGGCTACACCTTC
j_call: TRBJ2-5; v_call: TRBV5-4; clone_size: .; d_call: .; cdr3_aa: CASSLRLEETQYF; cdr3_nt: TGTGCCAGCAGCTTAAGACTGGAAGAGACCCAGTACTTC
j_call: TRBJ1-4; v_call: TRBV5-1; clone_size: few; d_call: .; cdr3_aa: CASSLGADSGPGGLFF; cdr3_nt: TGCGCCAGCAGCTTGGGGGCCGACAGTGGTCCCGGGGGACTGTTTTTT
j_call: TRBJ1-1; v_call: TRBV11-2; clone_size: .; d_call: TRBD1; cdr3_aa: CASSFNRGRNTEAFF; cdr3_nt: TGTGCCAGCAGCTTCAACAGGGGGCGCAACACTGAAGCTTTCTTT
j_call: TRBJ1-2; v_call: TRBV2; clone_size: .; d_call: TRBD1; cdr3_aa: CATWTGTDGYTF; cdr3_nt: TGTGCCACCTGGACAGGGACGGATGGCTACACCTTC
j_call: TRBJ1-4; v_call: TRBV4-2; clone_size: .; d_call: TRBD1; cdr3_aa: CASSQGGRTGDEKLFF; cdr3_nt: TGTGCCAGCAGCCAAGGGGGTAGGACAGGGGATGAAAAACTGTTTTTT
j_call: TRBJ1-1; v_call: TRBV25-1; clone_size: .; d_call: .; cdr3_aa: CASSELGMNTEAFF; cdr3_nt: TGTGCCAGCAGTGAATTGGGCATGAACACTGAAGCTTTCTTT
j_call: TRBJ1-6; v_call: TRBV5-1; clone_size: few; d_call: TRBD1; cdr3_aa: CASRIGTGDSPLHF; cdr3_nt: TGCGCCAGCAGAATAGGGACAGGAGATTCACCCCTCCACTTT
j_call: TRBJ1-5; v_call: TRBV7-9; clone_size: .; d_call: .; cdr3_aa: CASSAEREKPQHF; cdr3_nt: TGTGCCAGCAGCGCGGAGAGAGAGAAGCCCCAGCATTTT
j_call: TRBJ2-5; v_call: TRBV2; clone_size: .; d_call: TRBD2; cdr3_aa: CASSETRLAGETQYF; cdr3_nt: TGTGCCAGCAGTGAGACGCGGCTAGCGGGAGAGACCCAGTACTTC
j_call: TRBJ1-2; v_call: TRBV15; clone_size: .; d_call: TRBD1; cdr3_aa: CATRTRGDVNYGYTF; cdr3_nt: TGTGCCACCAGGACCAGGGGGGATGTTAACTATGGCTACACCTTC
j_call: TRBJ2-3; v_call: TRBV29-1; clone_size: .; d_call: TRBD1; cdr3_aa: CSVGQGRDTQYF; cdr3_nt: TGCAGCGTCGGACAGGGGCGTGATACGCAGTATTTT
j_call: TRBJ2-2; v_call: TRBV9; clone_size: .; d_call: TRBD2; cdr3_aa: CASSGRLAGGTMNTGELFF; cdr3_nt: TGTGCCAGCAGCGGAAGACTAGCGGGGGGCACGATGAACACCGGGGAGCTGTTTTTT
j_call: TRBJ1-1; v_call: TRBV2; clone_size: .; d_call: TRBD1; cdr3_aa: CASRVTGYDTEAFF; cdr3_nt: TGTGCCAGCAGGGTGACAGGGTACGACACTGAAGCTTTCTTT
j_call: TRBJ2-3; v_call: TRBV28; clone_size: .; d_call: TRBD1; cdr3_aa: CASSLLQGPDFTDTQYF; cdr3_nt: TGTGCCAGCAGTTTATTACAGGGGCCAGATTTCACAGATACGCAGTATTTT
j_call: TRBJ2-7; v_call: TRBV6-6; clone_size: once; d_call: TRBD1; cdr3_aa: CASITGGGEQYF; cdr3_nt: TGTGCCAGCATCACAGGGGGTGGCGAGCAGTACTTC
j_call: TRBJ2-7; v_call: TRBV18; clone_size: .; d_call: TRBD1; cdr3_aa: CASSPDRGNEQYF; cdr3_nt: TGTGCCAGCTCACCGGACAGGGGAAACGAGCAGTACTTC
j_call: TRBJ1-2; v_call: TRBV4-3; clone_size: .; d_call: .; cdr3_aa: CASSQDRPGGQSSYGYTF; cdr3_nt: TGCGCCAGCAGCCAAGATCGGCCGGGAGGGCAAAGTTCCTATGGCTACACCTTC
j_call: TRBJ2-5; v_call: TRBV2; clone_size: .; d_call: .; cdr3_aa: CASSDGPRGTQETQYF; cdr3_nt: TGTGCCAGCAGTGACGGACCTAGGGGGACACAAGAGACCCAGTACTTC
j_call: TRBJ2-3; v_call: TRBV29-1; clone_size: .; d_call: .; cdr3_aa: CSGHGRGGRTDTQYF; cdr3_nt: TGCAGCGGCCACGGCCGCGGGGGCCGCACAGATACGCAGTATTTT
j_call: TRBJ1-5; v_call: TRBV6-6; clone_size: .; d_call: .; cdr3_aa: CASSYQGQNQPQHF; cdr3_nt: TGTGCCAGCAGTTATCAAGGACAGAATCAGCCCCAGCATTTT
j_call: TRBJ1-5; v_call: TRBV19; clone_size: .; d_call: .; cdr3_aa: CASSIDGGGNQPQHF; cdr3_nt: TGTGCCAGTAGTATAGATGGGGGGGGCAATCAGCCCCAGCATTTT
j_call: TRBJ2-7; v_call: TRBV2; clone_size: .; d_call: .; cdr3_aa: CASRATQALISYEQYF; cdr3_nt: TGTGCCAGCAGGGCCACCCAGGCATTGATCTCCTACGAGCAGTACTTC
j_call: TRBJ1-2; v_call: TRBV7-9; clone_size: .; d_call: .; cdr3_aa: CASSLVNPTGYGYTF; cdr3_nt: TGTGCCAGCAGCTTAGTAAATCCCACAGGCTATGGCTACACCTTC
j_call: TRBJ1-2; v_call: TRBV23-1; clone_size: .; d_call: .; cdr3_aa: CASSQSDRTYGYTF; cdr3_nt: TGCGCCAGCAGTCAATCCGACAGGACCTATGGCTACACCTTC
j_call: TRBJ2-1; v_call: TRBV7-9; clone_size: .; d_call: .; cdr3_aa: CASSLRGNEQFF; cdr3_nt: TGTGCCAGCAGCTTACGGGGCAATGAGCAGTTCTTC
j_call: TRBJ1-5; v_call: TRBV5-8; clone_size: .; d_call: TRBD1; cdr3_aa: CASSLRGPSNQPQHF; cdr3_nt: TGTGCCAGCAGCCTCAGGGGGCCAAGCAATCAGCCCCAGCATTTT